The rows below give T cell receptor beta chains drawn from one sample of a study of T cells in Graves' hyperthyroidism and ophthalmopathy. TCRdb recomputed calls from the multiplex PCR reads with MiXCR, one row per CDR3 protein. This sample has fewer than 750,000 distinct CDR3 sequences, with more than 14% found just once. The sample was blood. The receptor set was obtained from a woman in her forties or fifties with Graves' ophthalmopathy. CDR3s include the opening cysteine and the closing phenylalanine or tryptophan. The D gene is left open where the match is weak. Clone size appears in some rows only: once, few, many, or a class for an expanded clone.

>TRBJ2-3|16|NA|many|TRBV27
CASSEGYRPSTDTQYF
TGTGCCAGCAGTGAAGGTTACAGGCCTAGCACAGATACGCAGTATTTT
>TRBJ1-2|13|TRBD1|many|TRBV30
CAIIIQGREGYTF
TGTGCTATAATTATACAGGGGAGGGAGGGCTACACCTTC
>TRBJ1-2|14|TRBD1|many|TRBV7-2
CASSLGTGGSGYTF
TGTGCCAGCAGCTTAGGGACAGGGGGAAGTGGCTACACCTTC
>TRBJ1-3|16|NA|few|TRBV29-1
CSVEDLGGNSGNTIYF
TGCAGCGTTGAAGATCTGGGCGGAAACTCTGGAAACACCATATATTTT
>TRBJ2-6|20|TRBD2|NA|TRBV5-1
CASSYGTSGSVSSGANVLTF
TGCGCCAGCAGCTATGGGACTAGCGGGAGTGTGAGCTCTGGGGCCAACGTCCTGACTTTC
>TRBJ2-5|16|TRBD1|many|TRBV30
CAWSSARDRLSKTQYF
TGTGCCTGGAGTAGCGCCCGGGACAGGCTTAGTAAGACCCAGTACTTC
>TRBJ1-5|13|NA|NA|TRBV7-2
CASTPSENQPQHF
TGTGCCAGCACCCCGTCGGAGAATCAGCCCCAGCATTTT
>TRBJ1-5|16|TRBD1|NA|TRBV19
CASSISGTGRYQPQHF
TGTGCCAGTAGTATCTCCGGGACAGGGCGTTATCAGCCCCAGCATTTT
>TRBJ2-1|13|NA|NA|TRBV2
CASSVQLYNEQFF
TGTGCCAGCAGTGTGCAGCTATACAATGAGCAGTTCTTC
>TRBJ2-1|13|TRBD2|many|TRBV30
CAWAGGAYNEQFF
TGTGCCTGGGCGGGGGGTGCCTACAATGAGCAGTTCTTC